The 8 T cell receptor beta chains given below trace back to one sample, sequenced in a study of blood T cell repertoires in COVID-19 (dated by TCRdb to 2020 to 2021). Libraries were prepared through the immunoSEQ multiplex PCR assay. The immuneACCESS repertoire file appears here via TCRdb, limited to in-frame rearrangements. These files lack a portion of the clones; in checked studies, under half of the deficit traces to unresolved V genes, and the cause of the others is not known. The sample contains approximately 250,000 clones, 88% of them found a single time. Of the sample, 0.8% to 1% falls within the top ten clones. The sequencing input was PBMCs or T cells enriched from blood (not recorded which). These receptors all stem from a young woman who had recovered from COVID-19.

V gene TRBV2 combines with J gene TRBJ1-6; TRBD1 is a possible D gene (5 bases). The CDR3 runs to 15 residues. Germline CDR1 reads SNHLY; CDR2 reads FYNNEI. The ends were cut back, 1 base at V and 6 bases at J, with 10 bases in the middle. The CDR3 DNA reads TGTGCCAGCAGTGAAGTTGGGGCAGGTAATTCACCCCTCCACTTT. Protein sequence: CASSEVGAGNSPLHF.

The V call is TRBV19, the J call TRBJ1-1; D gene unclear. The length of the CDR3 is 13 residues. Germline V gene sequence: CDR1 LNHDA, CDR2 SQIVND (reference sequence). Trimming pared 0 bases from V and 7 bases from J, leaving 9 bases between. CDR3 sequence: CASSIDLEVEAFF. Here the CDR3 DNA reads TGTGCCAGTAGTATAGATCTCGAGGTTGAAGCTTTCTTT.

The V and J genes are TRBV28 and TRBJ1-5; D not certain. The CDR3 contains 15 residues. Trimming stripped 2 bases from V and 7 bases from J, with 15 bases between. CDR1 is MDHEN, CDR2 SYDVKM, per germline. This CDR3 is CASSLPKRGGQPQHF. CDR3 nucleotide sequence: TGTGCCAGCAGTTTACCGAAGCGAGGAGGCCAGCCCCAGCATTTT.

The chain carries TRBV5-5 and TRBJ2-5, with 7 positions matching TRBD1. CDR1 and CDR2 from the germline V gene are SGHKS and YYEKEE (reference sequence). V lost 4 bases, J lost 1 base, and 10 bases stayed unmatched. CDR3 size: 16 residues. The CDR3 nucleotides are TGTGCCAGCAGCCTAGATTACGGGACAGTCCAAGAGACCCAGTACTTC. Protein: CASSLDYGTVQETQYF.

The chain carries TRBV28 and TRBJ1-1, with unresolved D. Per germline, CDR1 MDHEN and CDR2 SYDVKM. V was cut by 3 bases and J by 6 bases, with 14 bases left in between. The CDR3 is made up of 14 amino acids. CDR3 protein: CASSFVVSGSEAFF. DNA of the CDR3: TGTGCCAGCAGTTTTGTAGTTTCCGGGTCTGAAGCTTTCTTT.

The rearrangement joins TRBV7-9 to TRBJ2-7, with 7 bases identical to TRBD1. This CDR3 comprises 16 residues. The trim removed 4 bases at V and 2 bases at J, leaving 11 bases unmatched. The germline V gene encodes CDR1 SEHNR and CDR2 FQNEAQ (reference sequence). CDR3 coding DNA: TGTGCCAGCAGCTCGTACGGACAGGTACCGACCTACGAGCAGTACTTC. Translation gives CASSSYGQVPTYEQYF. The whole variable domain, filled in from reference TRBV7-9 and TRBJ2-7, reads DTGVSQNPRHKITKRGQNVTFRCDPISEHNRLYWYRQTLGQGPEFLTYFQNEAQLEKSRLLSDRFSAERPKGSFSTLEIQRTEQGDSAMYLCASSSYGQVPTYEQYFGPGTRLTVT.

The gene calls are TRBV28 and TRBJ2-7; 10 bases match TRBD2. The J segment lost 3 bases and the V segment lost 8 bases, leaving 7 bases of the junction unmatched. CDR3 length: 14 residues. The germline CDR1 and CDR2 sequences are MDHEN and SYDVKM. CDR3 bases: TGTGCCAGCTCAGGAGCGGGGGGGTTCTACGAGCAGTACTTC. This translates into CASSGAGGFYEQYF.

The chain has TRBV9 and TRBJ2-5; 9 bases are shared with TRBD2. Germline CDR1 and CDR2: SGDLS and YYNGEE. There are 16 residues in the CDR3. The junction had 5 bases not matched to a gene; V was cut back by 1 base and J by 1 base. CDR3: CASSVFPAGGQETQYF. Here the CDR3 DNA reads TGTGCCAGCAGCGTATTTCCAGCGGGGGGCCAAGAGACCCAGTACTTC.